These 25 T cell receptor beta chains originate from one sample sequenced in a study of control samples from healthy donors and cancer patients. The data were produced by immunoSEQ multiplex PCR, yet TCRdb's version contains in-frame clones alone and is incomplete. Altogether about 110,000 clones are present, roughly four fifths being singletons, with the ten largest covering under 8.5%. Specimen: blood. The receptors come from a man between 18 and 29 years old in good health.

The J gene is TRBJ1-3, the V gene TRBV30; D not resolved. Germline V gives CDR1 GTSNPN, CDR2 SVGIG (reference sequence). The V end lost 2 bases, the J end lost 4 bases, and 9 bases lay between the germline ends. This CDR3 region has 13 residues. CDR3 in amino acids: CAWSWGSGNTIYF. The CDR3 DNA reads TGTGCCTGGAGTTGGGGTTCAGGAAACACCATATATTTT.

The V call is TRBV5-1, the J call TRBJ2-7, with D perhaps given as TRBD1 or TRBD2 (5 bases each). The CDR3 has 16 residues. Germline V lookup: CDR1 SGHRS, CDR2 YFSETQ. V was pared by 4 bases and J by 1 base, with 18 bases between. CDR3 nucleotides: TGCGCCAGCAGCATCACCGGGACGGCGGTATCCTACGAGCAGTACTTC. Encoded protein: CASSITGTAVSYEQYF.

The V call is TRBV7-2, the J call TRBJ1-4, with D unclear. V was shortened by 1 base and J by 11 bases, with 11 bases between the two germline ends. CDR1 SGHTA and CDR2 FQGNSA come from the germline V gene. This CDR3 contains 13 residues. As DNA, the CDR3 is TGTGCCAGCAGCTTAGGGCTCGAGGGTAAACTGTTTTTT. Translated, it gives CASSLGLEGKLFF.

The chain is built from TRBV25-1 and TRBJ1-1; D call uncertain. This CDR3 region has 18 residues. The V gene lost 0 bases and the J gene lost 12 bases, with 29 bases spanning the gap. The germline gives CDR1 MGHDK, CDR2 SYGVNS. The CDR3, as DNA: TGTGCCAGCAGTGAATATTTTAGTTCGAGGCAGGCGCCCCTGGGAACTTTCTTT. This codes for CASSEYFSSRQAPLGTFF.

This chain uses TRBV7-9 with TRBJ2-7, with D perhaps given as TRBD1 or TRBD2 (5 bases each). V was trimmed by 1 base and J by 0 bases, leaving 19 bases between them. Germline loops: CDR1 SEHNR, CDR2 FQNEAQ (reference sequence). The CDR3 runs to 18 residues. The CDR3 region has the DNA TGTGCCAGCAGCTTAGGCGAATTTTCGGGACGCCTCTCCTACGAGCAGTACTTC. The encoded protein is CASSLGEFSGRLSYEQYF.

This chain connects TRBV5-4 to TRBJ1-4; D perhaps matches TRBD1 (5 bases). The V gene's germline CDR1 is SGHNT and CDR2 YYREEE (reference sequence). The CDR3 totals 15 residues. Trimming pared 6 bases from V and 0 bases from J, leaving 12 bases between. The CDR3, as DNA: TGTGCCAGCAAAGAGGGGAGTGCAACTAATGAAAAACTGTTTTTT. Amino acids: CASKEGSATNEKLFF.

The chain recombines TRBV19 with TRBJ2-3; 10 nucleotides line up with TRBD2. Germline V gene lookup returns CDR1 LNHDA and CDR2 SQIVND (reference sequence). The ends lost 5 bases at V and 2 bases at J; junction bases unmatched: 1. This CDR3 has 14 residues. CDR3 sequence reads: CASSLAGATDTQYF. Here the CDR3 DNA reads TGTGCCAGTAGTCTAGCGGGAGCCACAGATACGCAGTATTTT.

V and J are TRBV7-9 and TRBJ1-2; D might be TRBD1 (5 bases). Germline V lookup: CDR1 SEHNR, CDR2 FQNEAQ (reference sequence). This CDR3 is built from 13 residues. V was trimmed by 6 bases and J by 5 bases, leaving 13 bases between them. The CDR3 spells CASSQGAGYGYTF. The CDR3 nucleotides are TGTGCCAGCAGTCAAGGGGCTGGTTATGGCTACACCTTC. The full variable domain, in which reference TRBV7-9 and TRBJ1-2 provide the parts outside the CDR3, is DTGVSQNPRHKITKRGQNVTFRCDPISEHNRLYWYRQTLGQGPEFLTYFQNEAQLEKSRLLSDRFSAERPKGSFSTLEIQRTEQGDSAMYLCASSQGAGYGYTFGSGTRLTVV.

This chain connects TRBV27 to TRBJ1-5, with TRBD1 matching over 10 bases. With 3 bases clipped from V and 3 bases from J, the junction kept 2 bases outside the gene matches. The CDR3 length is 15 residues. Germline values: CDR1 MNHEY, CDR2 SMNVEV (reference sequence). The CDR3 is CASSLGQGYNQPQHF. CDR3 coding DNA: TGTGCCAGCAGTTTGGGACAGGGGTACAATCAGCCCCAGCATTTT.

The chain joins TRBV24-1 to TRBJ2-7; 9 bases agree with TRBD1. The ends lost 3 bases at V and 3 bases at J; junction bases unmatched: 5. Looked up from germline, CDR1 is KGHDR and CDR2 is SFDVKD. This CDR3 is 15 amino acids long. CDR3 coding DNA: TGTGCCACCAGTGATGCCGGGACAGGGCTCTACGAGCAGTACTTC. Translated, it gives CATSDAGTGLYEQYF.

The chain combines TRBV5-1 with TRBJ1-2; 7 nucleotides align to TRBD1. Germline V gives CDR1 SGHRS, CDR2 YFSETQ. CDR3 length equals 13 residues. J gave up 2 bases and V 5 bases, and 3 bases lay outside the gene matches. The CDR3 sequence is CASSIQGNYGYTF. CDR3 bases: TGCGCCAGCAGTATACAGGGGAACTATGGCTACACCTTC.

V gene TRBV15 combines with J gene TRBJ1-1; D unresolved. V shed 0 bases and J shed 1 base, with 9 bases lying between them. The CDR3 length is 15 residues. CDR1 is LNHNV, CDR2 YYDKDF, per germline (reference sequence). The CDR3 region is CATSRERRANTEAFF. DNA of the CDR3: TGTGCCACCAGCAGAGAAAGGAGGGCGAACACTGAAGCTTTCTTT.

This clone was seen just once. This chain connects TRBV5-6 to TRBJ1-4; D ambiguous. Trimming removed 5 bases at V and 6 bases at J, with 14 bases between. The germline V gene has CDR1 SGHDT and CDR2 YYEEEE. This CDR3 has 14 residues. The DNA of the CDR3 is TGTGCCAGCAGTGCCCTAAGTTTTGATGAAAAACTGTTTTTT. This encodes CASSALSFDEKLFF.

This rearrangement joins TRBV6-6 to TRBJ2-7; 7 bases align to TRBD1. Trimming cost V 5 bases and J 5 bases; bases outside gene matches: 9. Germline V lookup: CDR1 MNHNY, CDR2 SVGAGI (reference sequence). The CDR3 has 14 residues. The DNA of the CDR3 is TGTGCCAGCAGTCCGAGGGGGCGCAACCACGAGCAGTACTTC. Protein: CASSPRGRNHEQYF.

The chain is built from TRBV5-1 and TRBJ2-3; no clear D. V lost 1 base, J lost 0 bases, and 12 bases lay in between. Germline values: CDR1 SGHRS, CDR2 YFSETQ. This CDR3 comprises 16 residues. CDR3 bases: TGCGCCAGCAGCTTGCAGACGGGCAGGAGCACAGATACGCAGTATTTT. It encodes CASSLQTGRSTDTQYF.

V is TRBV5-8 and J is TRBJ1-6, with a weak D call TRBD1 (5 bases). Looked up from germline, CDR1 is SGHTS and CDR2 is YDEGEE. CDR3 length: 12 amino acids. With 3 bases removed from V and 14 bases from J, the gap between germline ends came to 12 bases. The CDR3 region is CASSWTKETLHF. DNA of the CDR3: TGTGCCAGCAGCTGGACAAAGGAGACCCTCCACTTT.

This clone has just a few counts. The chain employs TRBV7-8 and TRBJ1-1; no reliable D call. Trimming took 6 bases from V and 5 from J, leaving 10 bases between them. The CDR3 has 12 amino acids. Per germline, CDR1 SGHVS and CDR2 FQNEAQ. The CDR3 region is CASSFSRTEAFF. For the CDR3, the DNA is TGTGCCAGCAGTTTTTCGAGGACTGAAGCTTTCTTT.

This clone came up once. V gene TRBV14 combines with J gene TRBJ1-6; the match to TRBD1 covers 7 bases. The germline V gene has CDR1 SGHDN and CDR2 FVKESK. The CDR3 totals 17 residues. Trimming took 3 bases from V and 6 from J; bases not matched to a gene: 11. CDR3 region: CASSQDIWTGSNSPLHF. CDR3 sequence (DNA): TGTGCCAGCAGCCAGGACATTTGGACAGGTTCTAATTCACCCCTCCACTTT.

V and J are TRBV7-8 and TRBJ2-7; 11 positions agree with TRBD2. Germline V gene lookup returns CDR1 SGHVS and CDR2 FQNEAQ. This CDR3 contains 15 residues. Trimming removed 1 base from V and 7 bases from J; junction bases left unmatched: 6. The CDR3 DNA reads TGTGCCAGCAGCTTAGAACCTAGCGGGGGGCGGGAGCAGTACTTC. Translating gives CASSLEPSGGREQYF.

The V gene is TRBV25-1, the J gene TRBJ1-1; no clear D. The CDR3 covers 14 residues. V dropped 2 bases and J dropped 9 bases, with 16 bases sitting between them. Germline V gene data show CDR1 as MGHDK and CDR2 as SYGVNS. In DNA form, the CDR3 reads TGTGCCAGCAGTGAAACTCAAATAGGCGGGAAAGCTTTCTTT. It codes for CASSETQIGGKAFF.

This chain joins TRBV6-5 and TRBJ1-1, with D possibly being TRBD1 (6 bases). The germline gives CDR1 MNHEY, CDR2 SVGAGI. Trimming took off 5 bases at V and 6 bases at J, with 19 bases between the two ends. This CDR3 is 15 amino acids long. The CDR3 sequence: CASSPPRGAIAEAFF. CDR3 bases: TGTGCCAGCAGTCCCCCCCGGGGGGCTATCGCTGAAGCTTTCTTT.

The rearrangement joins TRBV5-6 to TRBJ1-1, with 9 bases fitting TRBD1. Per germline, CDR1 SGHDT and CDR2 YYEEEE. The length of the CDR3 is 16 residues. The ends lost 0 bases at V and 3 bases at J; junction bases unmatched: 6. The CDR3 DNA sequence: TGTGCCAGCAGCTTGGGGACAGGGGATGAGGACACTGAAGCTTTCTTT. It specifies CASSLGTGDEDTEAFF.

This chain connects TRBV9 to TRBJ2-3; 7 bases agree with TRBD1. CDR1 is SGDLS, CDR2 YYNGEE, per germline. The ends lost 7 bases at V and 2 bases at J; junction bases unmatched: 10. The CDR3 is made up of 15 amino acids. The DNA for the CDR3 is TGTGCCAGCGGACGGTCCGGGACAGACACAGATACGCAGTATTTT. This sequence encodes CASGRSGTDTDTQYF.

The gene calls are TRBV5-1 and TRBJ1-5; no reliable D call. V gave up 0 bases and J gave up 0 bases, with 7 bases separating them. This CDR3 is 15 amino acids long. CDR1 and CDR2 (germline): SGHRS, YFSETQ. CDR3: CASSLGVYSNQPQHF. CDR3 nucleotides: TGCGCCAGCAGCTTGGGAGTGTATAGCAATCAGCCCCAGCATTTT.

Points on this clone: Its ends do not fully match the called genes, so a read error is possible. The V call is TRBV5-4, the J call TRBJ2-5; D is possibly TRBD2 (5 bases). The CDR3 contains 12 residues. The V gene's germline CDR1 is SGHNT and CDR2 YYREEE (reference sequence). The chain's CDR3 is CASSLSAGPLNF. In DNA form, the CDR3 reads TGTGCCAGCAGCTTGTCGGCGGGTCCCCTGAACTTC.